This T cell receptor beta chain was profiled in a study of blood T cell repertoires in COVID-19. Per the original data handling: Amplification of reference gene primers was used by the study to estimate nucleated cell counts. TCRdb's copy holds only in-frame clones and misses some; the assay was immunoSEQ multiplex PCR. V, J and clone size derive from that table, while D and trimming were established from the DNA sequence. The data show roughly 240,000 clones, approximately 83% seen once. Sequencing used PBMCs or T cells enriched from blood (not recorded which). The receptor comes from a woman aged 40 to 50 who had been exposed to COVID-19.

The CDR3: CASSLGGSIAADTQYF. CDR3 nucleotide sequence: TGCGCCAGCAGCTTGGGAGGTTCGATCGCTGCAGATACGCAGTATTTT. V is TRBV5-1 and J is TRBJ2-3; no firm D call. V shed 0 bases and J shed 4 bases, with 15 bases lying between them. This CDR3 is 16 amino acids long. The germline V gene encodes CDR1 SGHRS and CDR2 YFSETQ.